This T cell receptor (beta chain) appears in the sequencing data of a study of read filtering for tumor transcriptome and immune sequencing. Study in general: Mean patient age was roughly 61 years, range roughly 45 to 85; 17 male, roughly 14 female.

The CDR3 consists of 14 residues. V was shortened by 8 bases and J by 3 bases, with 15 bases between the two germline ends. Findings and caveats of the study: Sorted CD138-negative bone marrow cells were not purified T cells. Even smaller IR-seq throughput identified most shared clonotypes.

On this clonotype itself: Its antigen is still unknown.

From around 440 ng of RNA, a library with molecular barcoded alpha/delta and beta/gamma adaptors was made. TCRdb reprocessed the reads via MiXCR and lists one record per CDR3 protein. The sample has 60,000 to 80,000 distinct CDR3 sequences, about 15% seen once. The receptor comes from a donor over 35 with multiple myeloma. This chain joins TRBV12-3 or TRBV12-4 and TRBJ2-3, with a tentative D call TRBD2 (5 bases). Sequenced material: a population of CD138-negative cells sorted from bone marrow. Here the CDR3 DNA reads TGTGCCAGCTCTGCCGCCGGGAAGACAGATACGCAGTATTTT. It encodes CASSAAGKTDTQYF.